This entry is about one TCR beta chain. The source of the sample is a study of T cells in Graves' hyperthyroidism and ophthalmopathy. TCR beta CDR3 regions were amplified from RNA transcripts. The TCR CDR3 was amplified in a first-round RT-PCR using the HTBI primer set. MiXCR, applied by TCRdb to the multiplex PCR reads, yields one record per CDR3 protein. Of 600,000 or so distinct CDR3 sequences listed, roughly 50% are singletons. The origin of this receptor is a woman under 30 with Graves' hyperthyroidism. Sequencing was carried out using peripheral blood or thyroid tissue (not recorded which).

DNA of the CDR3: TGTGCCAGCAGCTTTCAGGGACAGGGGGGGACTGAAGCTTTCTTT. Its protein product is CASSFQGQGGTEAFF. This chain connects TRBV7-8 to TRBJ1-1; 11 nucleotides agree with TRBD1. This CDR3 has 15 amino acids. J lost 5 bases, V lost 3 bases, and 5 bases had no gene match. Germline V gives CDR1 SGHVS, CDR2 FQNEAQ.